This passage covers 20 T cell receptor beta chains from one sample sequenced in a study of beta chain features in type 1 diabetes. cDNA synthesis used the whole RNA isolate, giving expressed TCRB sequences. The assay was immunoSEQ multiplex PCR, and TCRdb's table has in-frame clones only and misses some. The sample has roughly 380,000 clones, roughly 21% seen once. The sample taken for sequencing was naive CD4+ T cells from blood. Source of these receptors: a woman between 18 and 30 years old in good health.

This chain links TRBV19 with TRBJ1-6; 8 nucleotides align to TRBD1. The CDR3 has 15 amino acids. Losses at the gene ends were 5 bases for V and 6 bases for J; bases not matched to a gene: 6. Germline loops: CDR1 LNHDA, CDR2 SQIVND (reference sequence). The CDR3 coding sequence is TGTGCCAGTAGTGTCAGGGGGCGCGGTAATTCACCCCTCCACTTT. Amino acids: CASSVRGRGNSPLHF.

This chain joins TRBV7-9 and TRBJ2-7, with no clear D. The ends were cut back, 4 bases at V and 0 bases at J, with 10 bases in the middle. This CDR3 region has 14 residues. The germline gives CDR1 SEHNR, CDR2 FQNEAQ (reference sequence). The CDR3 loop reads CASSSQTSSYEQYF. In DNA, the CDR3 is TGTGCCAGCAGCTCTCAGACAAGCTCCTACGAGCAGTACTTC.

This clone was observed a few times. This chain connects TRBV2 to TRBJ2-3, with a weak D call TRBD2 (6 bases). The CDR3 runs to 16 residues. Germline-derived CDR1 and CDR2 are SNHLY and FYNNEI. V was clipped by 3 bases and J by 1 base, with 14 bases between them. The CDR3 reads CASSDEAGSRTDTQYF. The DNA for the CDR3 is TGTGCCAGCAGTGATGAGGCGGGGTCGCGCACAGATACGCAGTATTTT. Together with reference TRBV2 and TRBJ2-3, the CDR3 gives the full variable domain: EPEVTQTPSHQVTQMGQEVILRCVPISNHLYFYWYRQILGQKVEFLVSFYNNEISEKSEIFDDQFSVERPDGSNFTLKIRSTKLEDSAMYFCASSDEAGSRTDTQYFGPGTRLTVL.

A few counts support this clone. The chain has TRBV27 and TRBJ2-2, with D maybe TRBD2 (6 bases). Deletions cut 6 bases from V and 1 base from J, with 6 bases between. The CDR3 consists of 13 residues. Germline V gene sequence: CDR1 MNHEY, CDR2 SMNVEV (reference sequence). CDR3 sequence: CASRRENTGELFF. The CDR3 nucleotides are TGTGCCAGCAGGCGGGAGAACACCGGGGAGCTGTTTTTT.

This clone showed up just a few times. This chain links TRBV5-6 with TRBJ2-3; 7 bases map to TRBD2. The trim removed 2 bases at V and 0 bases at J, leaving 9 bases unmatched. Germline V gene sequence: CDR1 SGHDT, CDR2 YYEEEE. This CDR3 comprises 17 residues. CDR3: CASSLRLAPKSTDTQYF. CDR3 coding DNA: TGTGCCAGCAGCTTAAGACTAGCTCCGAAAAGCACAGATACGCAGTATTTT.

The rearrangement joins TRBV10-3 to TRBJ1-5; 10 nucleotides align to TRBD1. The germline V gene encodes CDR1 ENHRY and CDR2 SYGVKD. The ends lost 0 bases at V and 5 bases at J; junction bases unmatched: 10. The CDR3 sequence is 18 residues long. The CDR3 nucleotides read TGTGCCATCAGTGAGTCGACTTACGGGACAGGGGTTCATCAGCCCCAGCATTTT. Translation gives CAISESTYGTGVHQPQHF.

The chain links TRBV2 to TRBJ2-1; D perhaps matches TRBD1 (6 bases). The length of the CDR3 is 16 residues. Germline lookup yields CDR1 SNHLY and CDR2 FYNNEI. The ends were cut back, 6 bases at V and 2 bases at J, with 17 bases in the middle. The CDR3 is CASRVRAGTPYNEQFF. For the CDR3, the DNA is TGTGCCAGCAGAGTCCGCGCCGGGACACCCTACAATGAGCAGTTCTTC.

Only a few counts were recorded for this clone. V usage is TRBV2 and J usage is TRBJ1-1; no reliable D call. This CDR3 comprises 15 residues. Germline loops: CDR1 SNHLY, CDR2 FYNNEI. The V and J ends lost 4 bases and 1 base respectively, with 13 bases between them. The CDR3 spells CASSVWAGQNTEAFF. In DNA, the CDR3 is TGTGCCAGCAGTGTTTGGGCAGGTCAGAACACTGAAGCTTTCTTT.

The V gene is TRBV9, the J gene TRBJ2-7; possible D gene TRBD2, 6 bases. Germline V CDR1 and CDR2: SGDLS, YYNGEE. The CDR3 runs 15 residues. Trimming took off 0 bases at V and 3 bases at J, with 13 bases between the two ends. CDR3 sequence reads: CASSVDPGGDYEQYF. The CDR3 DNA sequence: TGTGCCAGCAGCGTAGACCCAGGCGGGGACTACGAGCAGTACTTC.

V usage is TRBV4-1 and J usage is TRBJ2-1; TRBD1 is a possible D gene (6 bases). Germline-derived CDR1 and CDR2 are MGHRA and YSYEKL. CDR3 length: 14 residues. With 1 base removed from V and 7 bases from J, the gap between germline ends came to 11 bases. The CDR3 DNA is TGCGCCAGCAGCCAAGGGGGGCCCGTGAATGAGCAGTTCTTC. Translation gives CASSQGGPVNEQFF.

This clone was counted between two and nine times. The CDR3 is CASSSEANEKLFF. As DNA, the CDR3 is TGTGCCAGCAGTTCAGAGGCTAATGAAAAACTGTTTTTT. V usage is TRBV2 and J usage is TRBJ1-4; no clear D. CDR3 size: 13 residues. V gave up 5 bases and J gave up 3 bases, with 7 bases separating them. Germline V CDR1 and CDR2: SNHLY, FYNNEI.

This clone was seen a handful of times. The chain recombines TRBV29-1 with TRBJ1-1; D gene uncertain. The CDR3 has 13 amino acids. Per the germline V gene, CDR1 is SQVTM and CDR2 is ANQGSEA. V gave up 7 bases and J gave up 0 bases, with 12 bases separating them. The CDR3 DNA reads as TGCAGCGCACGGGGTCCCATGAACACTGAAGCTTTCTTT. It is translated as CSARGPMNTEAFF.

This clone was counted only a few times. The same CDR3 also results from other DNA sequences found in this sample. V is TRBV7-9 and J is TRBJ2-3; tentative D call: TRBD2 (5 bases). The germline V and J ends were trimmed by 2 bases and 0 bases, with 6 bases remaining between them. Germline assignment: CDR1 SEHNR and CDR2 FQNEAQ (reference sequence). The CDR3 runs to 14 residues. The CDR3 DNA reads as TGTGCCAGCAGCTTAAGAGGGAGCACAGATACGCAGTATTTT. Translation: CASSLRGSTDTQYF.

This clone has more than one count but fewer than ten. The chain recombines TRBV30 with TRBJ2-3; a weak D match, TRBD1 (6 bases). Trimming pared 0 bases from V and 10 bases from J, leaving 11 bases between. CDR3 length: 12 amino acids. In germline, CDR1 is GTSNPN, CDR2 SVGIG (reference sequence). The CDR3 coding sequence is TGTGCCTGGAGTGTACAGGGTCTTCCGCAGTATTTT. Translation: CAWSVQGLPQYF.

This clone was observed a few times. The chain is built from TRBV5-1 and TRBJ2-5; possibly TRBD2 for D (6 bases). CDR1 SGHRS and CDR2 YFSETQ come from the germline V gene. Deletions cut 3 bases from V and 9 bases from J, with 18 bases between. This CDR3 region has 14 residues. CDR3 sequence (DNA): TGCGCCAGCAGCTCCGGAATTGGAGGGGAGGCCCAGTACTTC. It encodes CASSSGIGGEAQYF.

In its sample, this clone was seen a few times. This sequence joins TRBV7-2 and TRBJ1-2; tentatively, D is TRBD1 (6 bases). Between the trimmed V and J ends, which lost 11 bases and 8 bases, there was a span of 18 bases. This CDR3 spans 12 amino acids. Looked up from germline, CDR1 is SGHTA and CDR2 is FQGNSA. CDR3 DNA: TGTGCCGGGGGGGTGACAGGCTCCGGCTACACCTTC. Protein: CAGGVTGSGYTF.

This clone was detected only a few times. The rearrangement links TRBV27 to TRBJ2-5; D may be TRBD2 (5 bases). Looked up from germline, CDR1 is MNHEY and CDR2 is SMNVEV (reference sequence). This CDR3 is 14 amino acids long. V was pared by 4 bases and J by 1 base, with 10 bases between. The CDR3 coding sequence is TGTGCCAGCAGTTCCCGACTACGCCAAGAGACCCAGTACTTC. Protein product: CASSSRLRQETQYF.

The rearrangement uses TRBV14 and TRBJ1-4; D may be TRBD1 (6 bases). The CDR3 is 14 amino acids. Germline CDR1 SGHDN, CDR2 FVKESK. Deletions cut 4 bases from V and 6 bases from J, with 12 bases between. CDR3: CASSRRGWDEKLFF. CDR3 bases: TGTGCCAGCAGCCGCAGGGGCTGGGATGAAAAACTGTTTTTT.

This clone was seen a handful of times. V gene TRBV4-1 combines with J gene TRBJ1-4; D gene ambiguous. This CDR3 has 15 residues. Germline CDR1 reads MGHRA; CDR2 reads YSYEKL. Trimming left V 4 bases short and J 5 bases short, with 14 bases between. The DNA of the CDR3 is TGCGCCAGCAGCCTCCTGGCGGGGAGCAATGAAAAACTGTTTTTT. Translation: CASSLLAGSNEKLFF.

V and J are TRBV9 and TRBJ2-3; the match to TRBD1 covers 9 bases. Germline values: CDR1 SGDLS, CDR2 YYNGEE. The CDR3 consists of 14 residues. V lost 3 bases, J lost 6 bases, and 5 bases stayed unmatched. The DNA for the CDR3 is TGTGCCAGCAGCGCGGGACAGGGATTGGATACGCAGTATTTT. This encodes CASSAGQGLDTQYF.